This T cell receptor beta chain was obtained from a study of OX40 agonist ivuxolimab in advanced cancers. TCRdb's copy holds only in-frame clones and misses some; the assay was immunoSEQ multiplex PCR. The data contain approximately 82,000 clones, about 90% of them seen just once; the ten biggest clones take up 9% to 10%. The CDR3 consists of 17 residues. Germline V CDR1 and CDR2: SGHTA, FQGNSA. Trimming pared 2 bases from V and 0 bases from J, leaving 17 bases between. Here the sequenced sample was CD4+ or CD8+ T cells sorted from blood, taken in a trial of the OX40 agonist ivuxolimab. The receptor was isolated from an adult with an advanced solid tumor such as melanoma, head and neck, liver or kidney cancer. This rearrangement joins TRBV7-2 to TRBJ2-7; tentative D call: TRBD1 (5 bases). CDR3 nucleotides: TGTGCCAGCAGCTTATTAGTTACAGGTAGTAGCTCCTACGAGCAGTACTTC. Translation: CASSLLVTGSSSYEQYF. Full variable domain (outside the CDR3, taken from reference TRBV7-2 and TRBJ2-7): GAGVSQSPSNKVTEKGKDVELRCDPISGHTALYWYRQSLGQGLEFLIYFQGNSAPDKSGLPSDRFSAERTGGSVSTLTIQRTQQEDSAVYLCASSLLVTGSSSYEQYFGPGTRLTVT.